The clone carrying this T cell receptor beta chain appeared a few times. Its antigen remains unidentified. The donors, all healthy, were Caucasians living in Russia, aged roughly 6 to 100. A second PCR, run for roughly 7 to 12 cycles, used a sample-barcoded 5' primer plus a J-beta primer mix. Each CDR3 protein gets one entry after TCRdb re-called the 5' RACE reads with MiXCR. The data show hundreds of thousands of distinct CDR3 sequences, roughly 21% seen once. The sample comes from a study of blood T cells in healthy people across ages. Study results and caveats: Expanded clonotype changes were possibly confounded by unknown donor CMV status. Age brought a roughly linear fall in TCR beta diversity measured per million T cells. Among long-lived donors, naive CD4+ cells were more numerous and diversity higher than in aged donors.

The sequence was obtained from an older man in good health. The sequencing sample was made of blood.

As DNA, the CDR3 is TGCGCCAGCAGCTCCTATTTGACAGGCCAAGAGACCCAGTACTTC. Amino acid sequence: CASSSYLTGQETQYF. V gene TRBV5-1 combines with J gene TRBJ2-5; tentatively, D is TRBD1 (6 bases). The CDR3 is 15 amino acids. The V gene lost 3 bases and the J gene lost 1 base, with 13 bases spanning the gap. Germline CDR1 reads SGHRS; CDR2 reads YFSETQ.